These 2 T cell receptor beta chains share one sample of origin, sequenced in a study of T-cell reconstitution after alpha-beta-depleted transplantation in children. Preparation of the TCRbeta library involved a method that used unique molecular identifiers. In TCRdb, the PCR reads were re-called with MiXCR into one record per CDR3 protein. The table lists around 600,000 distinct CDR3 sequences, under 30% of them singletons, with 13% to 15% in the top ten. The sample here was PBMCs, mostly from graft donor cells, taken 360 days after TCRalphabeta/CD19-depleted stem cell transplant. The source of these receptors is a boy in the first two years of life who had a stem cell transplant for acute myeloid leukemia, so the T cells may come from the graft donor.

This clonotype occurred many times. The chain's CDR3 is CASSTQVEAFF. The CDR3 DNA follows: TGTGCCAGCAGTACCCAAGTTGAAGCTTTCTTT. The rearrangement joins TRBV6-5 to TRBJ1-1, with no clear D. Trimming cost V 5 bases and J 7 bases, with 8 bases left between them. This CDR3 comprises 11 residues. Germline values: CDR1 MNHEY, CDR2 SVGAGI.

About this clonotype itself: Here the CDR3 omits its conserved ending phenylalanine or tryptophan, so a read error is the likely source. V gene TRBV20-1 combines with J gene TRBJ2-1, with D possibly being TRBD1 (5 bases). From germline, CDR1 is DFQATT and CDR2 SNEGSKA (reference sequence). CDR3 length: 14 residues. Trimming stripped 3 bases from V and 5 bases from J, with 14 bases between. CDR3: CSARRRRQHNEQFS. CDR3 sequence (DNA): TGCAGTGCTAGGCGACGGCGACAGCACAATGAGCAGTTCTCC.